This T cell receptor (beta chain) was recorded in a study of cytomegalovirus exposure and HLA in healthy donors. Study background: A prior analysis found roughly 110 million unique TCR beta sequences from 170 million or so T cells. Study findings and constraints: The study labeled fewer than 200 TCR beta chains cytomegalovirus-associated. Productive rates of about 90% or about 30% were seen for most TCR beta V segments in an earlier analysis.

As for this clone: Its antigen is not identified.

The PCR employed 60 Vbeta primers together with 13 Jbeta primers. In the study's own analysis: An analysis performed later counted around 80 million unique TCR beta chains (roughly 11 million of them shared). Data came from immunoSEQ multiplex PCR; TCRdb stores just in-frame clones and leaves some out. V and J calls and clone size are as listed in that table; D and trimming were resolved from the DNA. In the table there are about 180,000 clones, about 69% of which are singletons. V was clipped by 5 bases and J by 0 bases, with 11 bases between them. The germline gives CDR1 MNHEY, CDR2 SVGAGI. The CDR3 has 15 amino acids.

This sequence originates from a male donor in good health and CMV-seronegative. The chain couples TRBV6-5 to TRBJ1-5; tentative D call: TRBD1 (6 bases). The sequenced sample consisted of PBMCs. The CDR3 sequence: CASSPWTDSNQPQHF. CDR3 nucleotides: TGTGCCAGCAGTCCCTGGACAGATAGCAATCAGCCCCAGCATTTT.